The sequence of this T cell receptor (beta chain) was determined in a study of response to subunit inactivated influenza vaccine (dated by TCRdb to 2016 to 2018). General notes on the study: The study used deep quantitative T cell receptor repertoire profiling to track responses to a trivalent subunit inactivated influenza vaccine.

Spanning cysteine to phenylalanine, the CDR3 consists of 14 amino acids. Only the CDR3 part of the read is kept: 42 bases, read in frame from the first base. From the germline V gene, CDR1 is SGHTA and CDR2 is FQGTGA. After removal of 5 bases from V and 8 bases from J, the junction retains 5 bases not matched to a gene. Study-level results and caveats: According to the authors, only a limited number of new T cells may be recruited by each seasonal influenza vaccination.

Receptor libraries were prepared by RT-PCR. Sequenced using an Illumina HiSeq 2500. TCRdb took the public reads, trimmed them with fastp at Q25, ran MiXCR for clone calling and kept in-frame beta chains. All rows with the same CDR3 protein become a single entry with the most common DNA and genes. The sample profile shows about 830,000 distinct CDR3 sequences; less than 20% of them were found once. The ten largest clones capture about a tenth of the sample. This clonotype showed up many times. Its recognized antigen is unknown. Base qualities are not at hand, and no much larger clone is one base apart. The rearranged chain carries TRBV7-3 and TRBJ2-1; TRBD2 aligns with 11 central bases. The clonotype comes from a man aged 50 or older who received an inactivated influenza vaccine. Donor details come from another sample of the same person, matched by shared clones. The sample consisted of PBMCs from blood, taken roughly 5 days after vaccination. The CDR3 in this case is CASSTGTSGYEQFF. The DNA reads TGTGCCAGCAGCACCGGGACTAGCGGTTATGAGCAGTTCTTC. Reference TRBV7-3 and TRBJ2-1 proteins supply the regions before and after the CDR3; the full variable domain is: GAGVSQTPSNKVTEKGKYVELRCDPISGHTALYWYRQSLGQGPEFLIYFQGTGAADDSGLPNDRFFAVRPEGSVSTLKIQRTERGDSAVYLCASSTGTSGYEQFFGPGTRLTVL.